The 26 T cell receptor beta chains below all came from one sample that was sequenced in a study of blood T cell repertoires in COVID-19 (dated by TCRdb to between 2020 and 2021). The library came from the immunoSEQ multiplex PCR assay. The immuneACCESS repertoire file appears here via TCRdb, limited to in-frame rearrangements. These files lack a portion of the clones; in checked studies, under half of the deficit traces to unresolved V genes, and the cause of the others is not known. Here the sample has about 410,000 clones; approximately 89% occur a single time. The ten largest clones take up less than 2% of the sample. The sequencing input was peripheral blood. The receptors shown here come from a woman aged 35 to 49 with COVID-19, enrolled during active disease.

In regard to this clone: The same CDR3 arises from other DNA sequences in this sample as well. The chain carries TRBV28 and TRBJ1-5, with 9 bases lining up with TRBD1. J was trimmed by 6 bases and V by 5 bases; bases with no gene match: 5. The V gene's germline CDR1 is MDHEN and CDR2 SYDVKM. The CDR3 is made up of 14 amino acids. The CDR3 here is CASSPGTGSQPQHF. CDR3 nucleotides: TGTGCCAGCAGTCCTGGGACAGGGAGTCAGCCCCAGCATTTT.

The chain employs TRBV6-5 and TRBJ1-3; D not resolved. Trimming cost V 8 bases and J 0 bases, with 5 bases left between them. The CDR3 runs to 12 residues. Germline values: CDR1 MNHEY, CDR2 SVGAGI. The CDR3 here is CASESSGNTIYF. The CDR3 coding sequence is TGTGCCAGCGAGAGCTCTGGAAACACCATATATTTT.

Written as DNA, the CDR3 is TGTGCCAGCAGCTTAGTGGCGGACATCTACGAGCAGTACTTC. It translates to CASSLVADIYEQYF. The chain couples TRBV7-9 to TRBJ2-7; a weak D match, TRBD1 (5 bases). Trimming took 1 base from V and 3 from J, leaving 10 bases between them. Looked up from germline, CDR1 is SEHNR and CDR2 is FQNEAQ (reference sequence). This CDR3 contains 14 residues.

The CDR3 DNA sequence: TGCGCCAGCAGCTTGGTTGGCCCTAGGAATGAAAAACTGTTTTTT. It is translated as CASSLVGPRNEKLFF. This chain links TRBV5-1 with TRBJ1-4; D unresolved. The CDR3 is 15 amino acids. V was cut by 0 bases and J by 5 bases, with 11 bases left in between. Germline values: CDR1 SGHRS, CDR2 YFSETQ.

The genes are TRBV4-3 and TRBJ2-3, with a tentative D call TRBD1 (5 bases). Trimming left V 1 base short and J 0 bases short, with 8 bases between. Looked up from germline, CDR1 is LGHNA and CDR2 is YSLEER. CDR3 length equals 15 residues. The CDR3 DNA is TGCGCCAGCAGCCAAGGGGCAGGGAGCACAGATACGCAGTATTTT. It translates to CASSQGAGSTDTQYF.

This chain joins TRBV30 and TRBJ1-1; the D is unclear. V was trimmed by 0 bases and J by 6 bases, leaving 5 bases between them. Germline-derived CDR1 and CDR2 are GTSNPN and SVGIG (reference sequence). The CDR3 sequence is 11 residues long. The CDR3 bases are TGTGCCTGGAGTGTTTTAGCTGAAGCTTTCTTT. This gives the protein CAWSVLAEAFF.

The V call is TRBV5-1, the J call TRBJ2-3, with D perhaps TRBD2 (5 bases). CDR1 and CDR2 (germline): SGHRS, YFSETQ. The CDR3 consists of 14 residues. The V end was cut by 2 bases, the J end by 0 bases, with 7 bases between. CDR3 amino acids: CASSLRESTDTQYF. DNA for the CDR3: TGCGCCAGCAGCTTACGGGAAAGCACAGATACGCAGTATTTT.

The chain recombines TRBV5-1 with TRBJ2-1, with D uncertain. Germline V lookup: CDR1 SGHRS, CDR2 YFSETQ. With 0 bases removed from V and 2 bases from J, the gap between germline ends came to 6 bases. CDR3 size: 14 residues. The chain's CDR3 is CASSLEIAYNEQFF. Written as DNA, the CDR3 is TGCGCCAGCAGCTTGGAAATAGCCTACAATGAGCAGTTCTTC.

The chain carries TRBV27 and TRBJ2-1; maybe TRBD1 (6 bases). Germline lookup yields CDR1 MNHEY and CDR2 SMNVEV (reference sequence). The CDR3 totals 16 residues. Trimming left V 6 bases short and J 0 bases short, with 15 bases between. Here the CDR3 reads CASSLTGRLSYNEQFF. CDR3 in DNA: TGTGCCAGCAGCCTGACAGGACGTCTCTCCTACAATGAGCAGTTCTTC.

This CDR3 reads CASRSTGRNTEAFF. The CDR3 nucleotides read TGTGCCAGCAGATCAACAGGACGAAACACTGAAGCTTTCTTT. The chain couples TRBV3-1 (or the pseudogene TRBV3-2) to TRBJ1-1, with D possibly being TRBD1 (5 bases). Germline V gives CDR1 LGHDT, CDR2 YNNKEL (reference sequence). The CDR3 runs 14 residues. The V gene lost 6 bases and the J gene lost 2 bases, with 13 bases spanning the gap.

This chain links TRBV29-1 with TRBJ1-1; perhaps TRBD1 as D (5 bases). V was shortened by 5 bases and J by 0 bases, with 16 bases between the two germline ends. This CDR3 contains 15 residues. The V gene's germline CDR1 is SQVTM and CDR2 ANQGSEA. CDR3 loop: CSVSHGAVMNTEAFF. For the CDR3, the DNA is TGCAGCGTTTCCCATGGGGCGGTCATGAACACTGAAGCTTTCTTT. The full variable domain, rest sourced from reference TRBV29-1 and TRBJ1-1, is SAVISQKPSRDICQRGTSLTIQCQVDSQVTMMFWYRQQPGQSLTLIATANQGSEATYESGFVIDKFPISRPNLTFSTLTVSNMSPEDSSIYLCSVSHGAVMNTEAFFGQGTRLTVV.

The chain couples TRBV5-1 to TRBJ2-1; D not resolved. The CDR3 loop spans 13 amino acids. Germline V lookup: CDR1 SGHRS, CDR2 YFSETQ. Deletions cut 4 bases from V and 4 bases from J, with 9 bases between. The CDR3 loop reads CASSHQVYNEQFF. In nucleotides, the CDR3 is TGCGCCAGCAGCCACCAGGTGTACAATGAGCAGTTCTTC.

This clone was seen more than once but under ten times. This rearrangement joins TRBV11-1 to TRBJ1-1; D is perhaps TRBD1 (5 bases). This CDR3 contains 14 residues. Trimming shortened V by 3 bases and J by 0 bases, and 8 bases separated the two germline ends. Germline loops: CDR1 SGHAT, CDR2 FQDESV (reference sequence). As DNA, the CDR3 is TGTGCCAGCAGCTTTCGACAGATGAACACTGAAGCTTTCTTT. Translation: CASSFRQMNTEAFF. The full variable domain, completed using reference TRBV11-1 and TRBJ1-1, is EAEVAQSPRYKITEKSQAVAFWCDPISGHATLYWYRQILGQGPELLVQFQDESVVDDSQLPKDRFSAERLKGVDSTLKIQPAELGDSAMYLCASSFRQMNTEAFFGQGTRLTVV.

V is TRBV7-9 and J is TRBJ2-2, with D perhaps matching TRBD2 (5 bases). This CDR3 comprises 17 residues. V lost 1 base to trimming and J lost 0 bases, with 12 bases between them. CDR1 is SEHNR, CDR2 FQNEAQ, per germline (reference sequence). DNA for the CDR3: TGTGCCAGCAGCTTAGGAGGGATGTTCGCGAACACCGGGGAGCTGTTTTTT. Its translation is CASSLGGMFANTGELFF.

The CDR3 loop reads CASSPTGGSMNTEAFF. Here the CDR3 DNA reads TGTGCCAGCAGTCCCACAGGGGGTTCAATGAACACTGAAGCTTTCTTT. The chain has TRBV28 and TRBJ1-1; 8 bases line up with TRBD1. The CDR3 is 16 residues long. CDR1 is MDHEN and CDR2 is SYDVKM in the germline V gene. Germline trimming cut 5 bases from V and 0 bases from J; bases unmatched to any gene: 8.

This clone was seen once. The chain joins TRBV2 to TRBJ1-6; D is undetermined. The V end was cut by 2 bases, the J end by 7 bases, with 9 bases between. CDR1 and CDR2 from the germline V gene are SNHLY and FYNNEI. The length of the CDR3 is 14 residues. CDR3 sequence (DNA): TGTGCCAGCAGTGAACTCACAGTGAATTCACCCCTCCACTTT. Translation: CASSELTVNSPLHF.

The count of this clone is one. The chain couples TRBV23-1 to TRBJ2-7; tentative D call: TRBD2 (6 bases). TRBV23-1 is filed as an ORF, its function uncertain. The V end was cut by 4 bases, the J end by 0 bases, with 10 bases between. This CDR3 is 14 amino acids long. As DNA, the CDR3 is TGCGCCAGCAGTCGTGGAGGGAGCTCCTACGAGCAGTACTTC. It is translated as CASSRGGSSYEQYF.

V is TRBV18 and J is TRBJ2-1, with 9 bases lining up with TRBD2. Trimming removed 1 base from V and 0 bases from J; junction bases left unmatched: 7. The CDR3 runs to 18 residues. Germline assignment: CDR1 KGHSH and CDR2 LQKENI. As DNA, the CDR3 is TGTGCCAGCTCACCACTGGGACTAGCTCGAAGCTCCTACAATGAGCAGTTCTTC. Protein product: CASSPLGLARSSYNEQFF. The full variable domain, completed using reference TRBV18 and TRBJ2-1, is NAGVMQNPRHLVRRRGQEARLRCSPMKGHSHVYWYRQLPEEGLKFMVYLQKENIIDESGMPKERFSAEFPKEGPSILRIQQVVRGDSAAYFCASSPLGLARSSYNEQFFGPGTRLTVL.

The chain combines TRBV7-9 with TRBJ2-7, with D tentatively TRBD2 (5 bases). The V end lost 5 bases, the J end lost 4 bases, and 18 bases lay between the germline ends. The CDR3 covers 15 residues. Looked up from germline, CDR1 is SEHNR and CDR2 is FQNEAQ (reference sequence). As DNA, the CDR3 is TGTGCCAGCAGCCCTAGTGGCTTCACGGGGTACGAGCAGTACTTC. Protein: CASSPSGFTGYEQYF.

This clone was observed a handful of times. The chain has TRBV30 and TRBJ2-5, with TRBD1 identical over 8 bases. Germline V lookup: CDR1 GTSNPN, CDR2 SVGIG (reference sequence). V dropped 1 base and J dropped 5; count of bases not matched to a gene: 3. The CDR3 runs to 13 residues. Here the CDR3 DNA reads TGTGCCTGGAGTGGACAGGGGCGGGAGACCCAGTACTTC. It specifies CAWSGQGRETQYF.

The V call is TRBV7-6, the J call TRBJ2-1, with 7 bases matching TRBD1. CDR1 SGHVS and CDR2 FNYEAQ come from the germline V gene. The V segment lost 1 base and the J segment 1 base; nucleotides outside the gene matches: 4. The CDR3 runs to 16 residues. In DNA form, the CDR3 reads TGTGCCAGCAGCTTAGGACAGGGCCGTTCCTACAATGAGCAGTTCTTC. Translated: CASSLGQGRSYNEQFF. The full variable domain, its missing parts supplied by reference TRBV7-6 and TRBJ2-1, is GAGVSQSPRYKVTKRGQDVALRCDPISGHVSLYWYRQALGQGPEFLTYFNYEAQQDKSGLPNDRFSAERPEGSISTLTIQRTEQRDSAMYRCASSLGQGRSYNEQFFGPGTRLTVL.

This sequence joins TRBV27 and TRBJ2-4, with TRBD2 matching over 11 bases. Germline values: CDR1 MNHEY, CDR2 SMNVEV (reference sequence). V lost 6 bases to trimming and J lost 6 bases; unmatched junction nucleotides: 10. This CDR3 contains 16 residues. This CDR3 is CASRTHSGRARNIQYF. Written as DNA, the CDR3 is TGTGCCAGCAGGACCCATAGCGGGAGGGCCCGAAACATTCAGTACTTC.

The rearrangement uses TRBV11-3 and TRBJ2-1; 8 positions match TRBD2. The trim removed 5 bases at V and 5 bases at J, leaving 17 bases unmatched. Germline CDR1 and CDR2: SGHNT and YENEEA. CDR3 size: 18 residues. The CDR3 reads CASSPGLGGGPEDNEQFF. Here the CDR3 DNA reads TGTGCCAGCAGCCCCGGACTGGGCGGGGGGCCAGAGGACAATGAGCAGTTCTTC.

This clone was counted a single time. V and J are TRBV7-2 and TRBJ1-2, with 9 nucleotides matching TRBD1. Germline assignment: CDR1 SGHTA and CDR2 FQGNSA. This CDR3 comprises 16 residues. Germline trimming cut 2 bases from V and 3 bases from J; bases unmatched to any gene: 7. CDR3 sequence reads: CASSLTDGTGYYGYTF. Written as DNA, the CDR3 is TGTGCCAGCAGCTTAACCGACGGGACAGGGTACTATGGCTACACCTTC.

The V gene is TRBV28, the J gene TRBJ1-2, with D possibly matching TRBD1 (6 bases). CDR3 length: 15 amino acids. V was clipped by 3 bases and J by 4 bases, with 15 bases between them. Germline CDR1 reads MDHEN; CDR2 reads SYDVKM. The CDR3 sequence is CASSFPDRYIYGYTF. CDR3 nucleotide sequence: TGTGCCAGCAGTTTCCCGGACAGATATATCTATGGCTACACCTTC.

The chain has TRBV5-1 and TRBJ1-3; a possible D gene is TRBD1 (5 bases). CDR1 is SGHRS and CDR2 is YFSETQ in the germline V gene. V lost 0 bases and J lost 0, with 7 bases in between. The CDR3 runs to 15 residues. Here the CDR3 DNA reads TGCGCCAGCAGCTTGGCGGGACTCTCTGGAAACACCATATATTTT. Its protein product is CASSLAGLSGNTIYF.